This entry lists 23 T cell receptor beta chains sequenced from one sample in a study of T cell responses to AZD1222 COVID-19 vaccine. Clones were read by immunoSEQ multiplex PCR, and TCRdb kept only the in-frame ones, dropping some. Among roughly 81,000 clones, over 80% were seen once, and the ten largest hold around 17%. Material: peripheral blood, obtained on day 0 of AZD1222 vaccination. These receptor sequences come from an adult in good health.

The rearrangement links TRBV6-5 to TRBJ1-2; tentative D call: TRBD1 (5 bases). The CDR3 spans 13 residues. V was pared by 6 bases and J by 1 base, with 9 bases between. Germline-derived CDR1 and CDR2 are MNHEY and SVGAGI. CDR3 nucleotide sequence: TGTGCCAGCAGCAGGGAGATTAACTATGGCTACACCTTC. Amino acids: CASSREINYGYTF.

The V and J genes are TRBV7-9 and TRBJ1-1; D is undetermined. Germline CDR1 and CDR2: SEHNR and FQNEAQ (reference sequence). Trimming took 0 bases from V and 0 from J, leaving 5 bases between them. The CDR3 has 14 amino acids. The CDR3 sequence is CASSLAVMNTEAFF. CDR3 nucleotide sequence: TGTGCCAGCAGCTTAGCAGTGATGAACACTGAAGCTTTCTTT. The variable domain in full, completed from reference TRBV7-9 and TRBJ1-1, reads DTGVSQNPRHKITKRGQNVTFRCDPISEHNRLYWYRQTLGQGPEFLTYFQNEAQLEKSRLLSDRFSAERPKGSFSTLEIQRTEQGDSAMYLCASSLAVMNTEAFFGQGTRLTVV.

The chain employs TRBV5-6 and TRBJ1-1, with D possibly being TRBD1 (5 bases). The germline CDR1 and CDR2 sequences are SGHDT and YYEEEE. The CDR3 has 14 residues. The V end lost 0 bases, the J end lost 4 bases, and 10 bases lay between the germline ends. DNA for the CDR3: TGTGCCAGCAGCTTGGGCGGGGCTTCCACTGAAGCTTTCTTT. This codes for CASSLGGASTEAFF.

Only one count was recorded for this clone. The chain is built from TRBV6-5 and TRBJ2-1, with 9 bases matching TRBD2. Trimming took 0 bases from V and 8 from J; bases not matched to a gene: 8. This CDR3 is 16 amino acids long. Germline loops: CDR1 MNHEY, CDR2 SVGAGI. The CDR3 protein is CASSYSPSGISYEQFF. For the CDR3, the DNA is TGTGCCAGCAGTTACTCGCCTAGCGGGATTTCATATGAGCAGTTCTTC.

V and J are TRBV19 and TRBJ2-7; a weak D match, TRBD2 (7 bases). V shed 4 bases and J shed 1 base, with 14 bases lying between them. CDR1 LNHDA and CDR2 SQIVND come from the germline V gene (reference sequence). CDR3 length equals 15 residues. The CDR3 protein is CASSKSGRGSYEQYF. DNA of the CDR3: TGTGCCAGTAGTAAGTCAGGGAGGGGGTCCTACGAGCAGTACTTC. Filled out from reference TRBV19 and TRBJ2-7, the complete variable domain reads DGGITQSPKYLFRKEGQNVTLSCEQNLNHDAMYWYRQDPGQGLRLIYYSQIVNDFQKGDIAEGYSVSREKKESFPLTVTSAQKNPTAFYLCASSKSGRGSYEQYFGPGTRLTVT.

The table lists this clone with a few counts. Germline and junction disagree at one end, which may indicate a read error. This chain joins TRBV6-1 and TRBJ2-3; 8 bases are a match to TRBD1. The CDR3 contains 15 residues. The germline gives CDR1 MNHNS, CDR2 SASEGT. The CDR3 nucleotides read TGTGCCAGCAGTGAAGTAGCAGGGGGCACCGATACGCAGTATTTT. This encodes CASSEVAGGTDTQYF.

V gene TRBV6-1 combines with J gene TRBJ1-2, with no clear D. The CDR3 consists of 11 residues. V was cut by 2 bases and J by 7 bases, with 5 bases left in between. From germline, CDR1 is MNHNS and CDR2 SASEGT. CDR3 loop: CASSEWVGYTF. The DNA of the CDR3 is TGTGCCAGCAGTGAATGGGTTGGCTACACCTTC.

The chain joins TRBV28 to TRBJ1-1; D not resolved. This CDR3 contains 12 residues. Between the trimmed V and J ends, which lost 5 bases and 8 bases, there was a span of 12 bases. The V gene's germline CDR1 is MDHEN and CDR2 SYDVKM. The CDR3 here is CASSILPGEAFF. In DNA, the CDR3 is TGTGCCAGCAGTATTCTCCCGGGAGAAGCTTTCTTT. Full variable domain (remainder filled in from reference TRBV28 and TRBJ1-1): DVKVTQSSRYLVKRTGEKVFLECVQDMDHENMFWYRQDPGLGLRLIYFSYDVKMKEKGDIPEGYSVSREKKERFSLILESASTNQTSMYLCASSILPGEAFFGQGTRLTVV.

The V call is TRBV3-1 (or the pseudogene TRBV3-2), the J call TRBJ2-7; maybe TRBD2 (6 bases). The CDR3 is made up of 14 amino acids. Trimming pared 3 bases from V and 3 bases from J, leaving 12 bases between. CDR1 and CDR2 (germline): LGHDT, YNNKEL (reference sequence). The chain's CDR3 is CASSQGFSGYEQYF. CDR3 coding DNA: TGTGCCAGCAGCCAGGGTTTTAGCGGCTACGAGCAGTACTTC.

CDR3 DNA sequence: TGTGCCAGTAGTCCACAGGGATTTGGAGAGACCCAGTACTTC. Translation: CASSPQGFGETQYF. V usage is TRBV19 and J usage is TRBJ2-5; the D gene is possibly TRBD1 (6 bases). The V and J ends lost 5 bases and 4 bases respectively, with 14 bases between them. Germline loops: CDR1 LNHDA, CDR2 SQIVND (reference sequence). CDR3 length: 14 residues.

The rearrangement uses TRBV9 and TRBJ1-2; weak D call: TRBD1 (5 bases). The CDR3 contains 14 residues. The V end lost 4 bases, the J end lost 2 bases, and 12 bases lay between the germline ends. Germline CDR1 is SGDLS and CDR2 is YYNGEE. CDR3 sequence: CASSPRGGNYGYTF. DNA of the CDR3: TGTGCCAGCAGCCCCCGGGGGGGAAACTATGGCTACACCTTC.

J is TRBJ1-4 and V is TRBV18; no clear D gene. CDR3 size: 13 residues. Germline CDR1 KGHSH, CDR2 LQKENI. Trimming took 6 bases from V and 8 from J, leaving 13 bases between them. The CDR3 region has the DNA TGTGCCAGCTCGAGGGATAACAAGGAAAAACTGTTTTTT. Amino acid sequence: CASSRDNKEKLFF.

The gene calls are TRBV25-1 and TRBJ2-2; 9 bases align to TRBD1. Germline lookup yields CDR1 MGHDK and CDR2 SYGVNS. The junction had 9 bases not matched to a gene; V was cut back by 3 bases and J by 1 base. This CDR3 contains 18 residues. The CDR3 region is CASSESWGTGMNTGELFF. The CDR3 DNA reads as TGTGCCAGCAGTGAGTCATGGGGGACAGGGATGAACACCGGGGAGCTGTTTTTT. The entire variable domain, with the rest obtained from reference TRBV25-1 and TRBJ2-2, is as follows: EADIYQTPRYLVIGTGKKITLECSQTMGHDKMYWYQQDPGMELHLIHYSYGVNSTEKGDLSSESTVSRIRTEHFPLTLESARPSHTSQYLCASSESWGTGMNTGELFFGEGSRLTVL.

V gene TRBV24-1 combines with J gene TRBJ2-2; a possible D gene is TRBD1 (6 bases). This CDR3 spans 13 amino acids. With 7 bases removed from V and 7 bases from J, the gap between germline ends came to 12 bases. CDR1 is KGHDR, CDR2 SFDVKD, per germline. The CDR3 region is CATSIQGGGELFF. The CDR3 bases are TGTGCCACCAGCATACAGGGCGGCGGGGAGCTGTTTTTT.

The rearrangement joins TRBV7-2 to TRBJ2-5; 8 bases are shared with TRBD1. The germline gives CDR1 SGHTA, CDR2 FQGNSA. After removal of 1 base from V and 5 bases from J, the junction contained 9 bases not matched to a gene. This CDR3 has 16 residues. The CDR3 sequence is CASSLVSRTGWETQYF. The CDR3 nucleotides are TGTGCCAGCAGCTTAGTAAGCCGGACAGGGTGGGAGACCCAGTACTTC. The entire variable domain, with the rest obtained from reference TRBV7-2 and TRBJ2-5, is as follows: GAGVSQSPSNKVTEKGKDVELRCDPISGHTALYWYRQSLGQGLEFLIYFQGNSAPDKSGLPSDRFSAERTGGSVSTLTIQRTQQEDSAVYLCASSLVSRTGWETQYFGPGTRLLVL.

The V gene is TRBV28, the J gene TRBJ1-3; D ambiguous. The germline V gene has CDR1 MDHEN and CDR2 SYDVKM. Trimming pared 6 bases from V and 4 bases from J, leaving 16 bases between. The CDR3 runs 15 residues. This CDR3 is CASSSGLTRGNTIYF. CDR3 DNA sequence: TGTGCCAGCAGCAGTGGACTCACGCGGGGAAACACCATATATTTT.

V usage is TRBV11-3 and J usage is TRBJ2-7; 8 bases are shared with TRBD1. From germline, CDR1 is SGHNT and CDR2 YENEEA. The ends lost 2 bases at V and 4 bases at J; junction bases unmatched: 7. CDR3 length: 15 amino acids. CDR3 DNA: TGTGCCAGCAGCTTAAGGGCAGGGGGCGGGTACGAGCAGTACTTC. Translation gives CASSLRAGGGYEQYF.

There are a few counts of this clone. The chain uses TRBV30 and TRBJ1-6; D is uncertain. Per the germline V gene, CDR1 is GTSNPN and CDR2 is SVGIG (reference sequence). The CDR3 contains 16 residues. The ends were cut back, 2 bases at V and 0 bases at J, with 11 bases in the middle. This CDR3 reads CAWSYGSSSYNSPLHF. In DNA form, the CDR3 reads TGTGCCTGGAGTTACGGCTCAAGCTCCTATAATTCACCCCTCCACTTT.

V gene TRBV7-9 combines with J gene TRBJ2-2; TRBD2 aligns across 11 bases. Germline CDR1 is SEHNR and CDR2 is FQNEAQ (reference sequence). CDR3 length: 16 amino acids. The ends lost 5 bases at V and 7 bases at J; junction bases unmatched: 9. The CDR3 DNA reads as TGTGCCAGCAGCCCCGGGACTAGCGGCTGGGACGGGGAGCTGTTTTTT. Protein sequence: CASSPGTSGWDGELFF.

The table lists this clone with a few counts. The chain links TRBV3-1 (or the pseudogene TRBV3-2) to TRBJ2-7; 8 nucleotides agree with TRBD2. Germline CDR1 LGHDT, CDR2 YNNKEL (reference sequence). The V and J ends lost 8 bases and 2 bases, in that order; junction bases with no gene match: 5. This CDR3 spans 13 amino acids. The CDR3: CASRGSGAYEQYF. In nucleotides, the CDR3 is TGTGCCAGCCGCGGTAGCGGGGCCTACGAGCAGTACTTC.

The V gene is TRBV7-8, the J gene TRBJ2-3; possible D gene TRBD2, 5 bases. CDR1 SGHVS and CDR2 FQNEAQ come from the germline V gene. The CDR3 consists of 13 residues. The V gene lost 5 bases and the J gene lost 1 base, with 7 bases spanning the gap. The CDR3: CASSTGGTDTQYF. The CDR3 DNA follows: TGTGCCAGCAGCACCGGGGGCACAGATACGCAGTATTTT. The full variable domain, completed using reference TRBV7-8 and TRBJ2-3, is GAGVSQSPRYKVAKRGQDVALRCDPISGHVSLFWYQQALGQGPEFLTYFQNEAQLDKSGLPSDRFFAERPEGSVSTLKIQRTQQEDSAVYLCASSTGGTDTQYFGPGTRLTVL.

This chain joins TRBV7-9 and TRBJ1-6; the D is unclear. Trimming pared 5 bases from V and 10 bases from J, leaving 9 bases between. CDR1 is SEHNR and CDR2 is FQNEAQ in the germline V gene (reference sequence). The CDR3 totals 12 residues. The CDR3 DNA follows: TGTGCCAGCAGCCTCCCGAGGTCACCCCTCCACTTT. This sequence encodes CASSLPRSPLHF.

The rearrangement joins TRBV19 to TRBJ1-4, with D perhaps TRBD1 (5 bases). Trimming removed 3 bases at V and 2 bases at J, with 10 bases between. Germline lookup yields CDR1 LNHDA and CDR2 SQIVND (reference sequence). The CDR3 spans 15 residues. In nucleotides, the CDR3 is TGTGCCAGTAGTATCAAGGGGATTACTAATGAAAAACTGTTTTTT. Amino acids: CASSIKGITNEKLFF.